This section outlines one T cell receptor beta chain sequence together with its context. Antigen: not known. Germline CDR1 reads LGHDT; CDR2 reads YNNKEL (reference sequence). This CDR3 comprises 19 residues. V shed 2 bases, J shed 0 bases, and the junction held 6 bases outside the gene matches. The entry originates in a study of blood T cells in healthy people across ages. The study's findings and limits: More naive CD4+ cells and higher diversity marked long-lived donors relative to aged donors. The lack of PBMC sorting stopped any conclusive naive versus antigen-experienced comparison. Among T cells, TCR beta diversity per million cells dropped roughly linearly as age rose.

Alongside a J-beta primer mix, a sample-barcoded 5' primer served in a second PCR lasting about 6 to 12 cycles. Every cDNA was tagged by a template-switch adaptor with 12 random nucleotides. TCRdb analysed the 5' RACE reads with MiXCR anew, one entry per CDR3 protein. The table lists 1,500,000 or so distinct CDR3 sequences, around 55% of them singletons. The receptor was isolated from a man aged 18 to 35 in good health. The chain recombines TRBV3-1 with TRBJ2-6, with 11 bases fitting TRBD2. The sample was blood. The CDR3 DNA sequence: TGTGCCAGCAGCCAAACGGGGACTAGCGGACTCTCTGGGGCCAACGTCCTGACTTTC. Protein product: CASSQTGTSGLSGANVLTF.